This record looks at one T cell receptor beta chain sequence and its context. Its antigen remains unidentified. Primers for the PCR totalled 60 Vbeta and 13 Jbeta. TCRdb's table, derived via immunoSEQ multiplex PCR, lists solely in-frame clones and lacks some. The sample includes tens of thousands of clones, 65% to 85% of them seen just once. This specimen belongs to a study of cytomegalovirus exposure and HLA in healthy donors. Study-level results: A missense variant in DCLRE1C was later tied to TCR beta V- and J-gene trimming.

V was clipped by 0 bases and J by 0 bases; unmatched bases: 6. CDR1 SGHRS and CDR2 YFSETQ come from the germline V gene. The CDR3 totals 17 residues. Those who donated were healthy bone marrow donors. This clonotype was sampled from a woman between 45 and 60 years old in good health and CMV-seronegative. The material sequenced was PBMCs. J is TRBJ2-5 and V is TRBV5-1, with TRBD2 matching 9 bases. CDR3 sequence reads: CASSLGTSGLYQETQYF. CDR3 bases: TGCGCCAGCAGCTTGGGCACTAGCGGGTTGTACCAAGAGACCCAGTACTTC.